Below, 21 T cell receptor beta chains from the same sample are listed, as sequenced in a study of blood T cell repertoires in COVID-19. Produced via immunoSEQ multiplex PCR; TCRdb's table is partial and in-frame only. Of about 130,000 clones listed, roughly 80% were seen once; the top ten hold over 9%. The sequencing sample was made of peripheral blood. The receptors here all came from a woman aged 60 to 75 with acute or convalescent COVID-19.

This chain connects TRBV9 to TRBJ2-7; D is possibly TRBD2 (5 bases). This CDR3 comprises 15 residues. The germline V and J ends were trimmed by 3 bases and 2 bases, with 15 bases remaining between them. Germline V gene lookup returns CDR1 SGDLS and CDR2 YYNGEE. CDR3 nucleotide sequence: TGTGCCAGCAGCGCCGATCGGGATCCAACCTACGAGCAGTACTTC. Protein sequence: CASSADRDPTYEQYF. The full variable domain, in which reference TRBV9 and TRBJ2-7 provide the parts outside the CDR3, is DSGVTQTPKHLITATGQRVTLRCSPRSGDLSVYWYQQSLDQGLQFLIQYYNGEERAKGNILERFSAQQFPDLHSELNLSSLELGDSALYFCASSADRDPTYEQYFGPGTRLTVT.

J is TRBJ1-2 and V is TRBV28; D is perhaps TRBD1 (6 bases). V lost 6 bases and J lost 1, with 12 bases in between. The CDR3 covers 14 residues. The germline V gene has CDR1 MDHEN and CDR2 SYDVKM. The CDR3 loop is CASSRTAVNYGYTF. In DNA form, the CDR3 reads TGTGCCAGCAGCAGGACAGCAGTTAACTATGGCTACACCTTC.

This chain uses TRBV19 with TRBJ1-1; D is possibly TRBD1 (6 bases). This CDR3 region has 13 residues. Trimming pared 4 bases from V and 4 bases from J, leaving 10 bases between. Germline V gene lookup returns CDR1 LNHDA and CDR2 SQIVND (reference sequence). The DNA of the CDR3 is TGTGCCAGTAGTAACAGGGTGGGCACTGAAGCTTTCTTT. Translating it yields CASSNRVGTEAFF.

V is TRBV2 and J is TRBJ1-2, with 9 nucleotides matching TRBD1. The CDR3 runs to 13 residues. Germline lookup yields CDR1 SNHLY and CDR2 FYNNEI. The V segment lost 3 bases and the J segment 6 bases; nucleotides outside the gene matches: 2. The CDR3 region is CASSDRTGDGYTF. The CDR3 coding sequence is TGTGCCAGCAGTGATAGGACAGGGGATGGCTACACCTTC.

This clone was seen a single time. This rearrangement joins TRBV5-4 to TRBJ1-3; 7 positions agree with TRBD1. V shed 6 bases, J shed 3 bases, and the junction held 3 bases outside the gene matches. The germline gives CDR1 SGHNT, CDR2 YYREEE (reference sequence). CDR3 length: 13 amino acids. The CDR3 reads CASNYRGGNTIYF. CDR3 nucleotides: TGTGCCAGCAACTACAGGGGTGGAAACACCATATATTTT.

V is TRBV19 and J is TRBJ1-4; the match to TRBD1 covers 7 bases. Germline CDR1 reads LNHDA; CDR2 reads SQIVND (reference sequence). The CDR3 extends over 15 amino acids. The trim removed 3 bases at V and 5 bases at J, leaving 6 bases unmatched. The CDR3 DNA reads as TGTGCCAGTAGTATGACACAGGGGTCGAATGAAAAACTGTTTTTT. Translated: CASSMTQGSNEKLFF.

This chain uses TRBV2 with TRBJ1-2; 9 bases match TRBD1. The CDR3 is made up of 17 amino acids. Trimming cost V 4 bases and J 0 bases; bases outside gene matches: 9. Looked up from germline, CDR1 is SNHLY and CDR2 is FYNNEI. The CDR3 region has the DNA TGTGCCAGCAGTGGAGGACCCGGACAGGGGACTAACTATGGCTACACCTTC. Amino acid sequence: CASSGGPGQGTNYGYTF.

V usage is TRBV19 and J usage is TRBJ2-1, with D maybe TRBD1 (6 bases). Deletions cut 7 bases from V and 0 bases from J, with 13 bases between. The CDR3 consists of 15 residues. Germline V gives CDR1 LNHDA, CDR2 SQIVND (reference sequence). This CDR3 is CASTTGWGSYNEQFF. CDR3 nucleotide sequence: TGTGCCAGTACCACAGGGTGGGGCTCCTACAATGAGCAGTTCTTC. Variable domain in full (rest from reference TRBV19 and TRBJ2-1): DGGITQSPKYLFRKEGQNVTLSCEQNLNHDAMYWYRQDPGQGLRLIYYSQIVNDFQKGDIAEGYSVSREKKESFPLTVTSAQKNPTAFYLCASTTGWGSYNEQFFGPGTRLTVL.

This chain joins TRBV5-4 and TRBJ2-3; maybe TRBD1 (5 bases). This CDR3 has 12 amino acids. Germline lookup yields CDR1 SGHNT and CDR2 YYREEE (reference sequence). The ends were cut back, 0 bases at V and 6 bases at J, with 5 bases in the middle. CDR3 coding DNA: TGTGCCAGCAGCTTGGGGGGCGATACGCAGTATTTT. Its translation: CASSLGGDTQYF.

This sequence joins TRBV11-1 and TRBJ2-4; tentative D call: TRBD2 (6 bases). The CDR3 loop spans 16 amino acids. V was trimmed by 5 bases and J by 0 bases, leaving 14 bases between them. CDR1 SGHAT and CDR2 FQDESV come from the germline V gene (reference sequence). CDR3 sequence reads: CASSARLGEAKNIQYF. The CDR3 DNA reads as TGTGCCAGCAGCGCGAGACTAGGGGAAGCCAAAAACATTCAGTACTTC.

This clone came up a few times. Other nucleotide sequences in the sample specify the same CDR3. The chain joins TRBV19 to TRBJ1-1; D perhaps matches TRBD1 (6 bases). V lost 3 bases, J lost 1 base, and 9 bases lay in between. Germline values: CDR1 LNHDA, CDR2 SQIVND (reference sequence). The CDR3 spans 14 residues. Here the CDR3 reads CASSIEQGNTEAFF. CDR3 DNA: TGTGCCAGTAGTATCGAACAGGGGAACACTGAAGCTTTCTTT.

This chain uses TRBV27 with TRBJ2-5; TRBD2 matches at 11 bases. J lost 3 bases, V lost 3 bases, and 3 bases had no gene match. The CDR3 sequence is 15 residues long. Looked up from germline, CDR1 is MNHEY and CDR2 is SMNVEV (reference sequence). The CDR3 reads CASSFSGGEKETQYF. The DNA for the CDR3 is TGTGCCAGCAGTTTTAGCGGGGGGGAGAAAGAGACCCAGTACTTC.

This clone appeared a single time. This chain links TRBV5-4 with TRBJ1-2, with D possibly TRBD1 on 6 matching bases. Germline V gene data show CDR1 as SGHNT and CDR2 as YYREEE (reference sequence). The CDR3 runs to 12 residues. V lost 2 bases and J 7 bases, leaving 9 bases between the germline ends. DNA for the CDR3: TGTGCCAGCAGCTTATGGGGGCTTGGCTACACCTTC. Translation gives CASSLWGLGYTF.

This chain uses TRBV19 with TRBJ1-1, with D perhaps TRBD1 (5 bases). The CDR3 has 15 residues. The V and J ends lost 8 bases and 1 base respectively, with 17 bases between them. Germline V gene data show CDR1 as LNHDA and CDR2 as SQIVND (reference sequence). CDR3 DNA sequence: TGTGCCAGTCTGGGGGGGAGTTGGGCGAACACTGAAGCTTTCTTT. It yields the protein CASLGGSWANTEAFF.

The CDR3 sequence is CAWSVGLAGAGELFF. The CDR3 DNA reads TGTGCCTGGAGTGTCGGGCTAGCGGGGGCCGGGGAGCTGTTTTTT. V usage is TRBV30 and J usage is TRBJ2-2; 10 nucleotides agree with TRBD2. Germline CDR1 and CDR2: GTSNPN and SVGIG (reference sequence). The CDR3 consists of 15 residues. V lost 0 bases, J lost 6 bases, and 4 bases stayed unmatched.

The chain recombines TRBV27 with TRBJ2-1; 10 bases are a match to TRBD2. With V trimmed by 3 bases and J by 2 bases, 1 base remained unmatched. Germline values: CDR1 MNHEY, CDR2 SMNVEV (reference sequence). This CDR3 is built from 15 residues. DNA for the CDR3: TGTGCCAGCAGTTTTAGCGGGGGGACCTACAATGAGCAGTTCTTC. Translation gives CASSFSGGTYNEQFF.

V usage is TRBV2 and J usage is TRBJ1-3, with unresolved D. The CDR3 has 12 residues. CDR1 SNHLY and CDR2 FYNNEI come from the germline V gene. V shed 8 bases and J shed 2 bases, with 7 bases lying between them. The CDR3 DNA sequence: TGTGCCAGCTCGGGTACTGGAAACACCATATATTTT. This encodes CASSGTGNTIYF. Supplemented by reference TRBV2 and TRBJ1-3, the full variable domain reads EPEVTQTPSHQVTQMGQEVILRCVPISNHLYFYWYRQILGQKVEFLVSFYNNEISEKSEIFDDQFSVERPDGSNFTLKIRSTKLEDSAMYFCASSGTGNTIYFGEGSWLTVV.

The chain links TRBV6-5 to TRBJ1-1, with unresolved D. CDR1 and CDR2 from the germline V gene are MNHEY and SVGAGI. CDR3 size: 14 residues. V lost 10 bases and J lost 5, with 20 bases in between. The CDR3: CATPKEFRWTEAFF. The CDR3 bases are TGTGCCACCCCGAAGGAGTTTCGGTGGACTGAAGCTTTCTTT.

The chain combines TRBV5-5 with TRBJ2-5, with 10 nucleotides matching TRBD2. The length of the CDR3 is 16 residues. Germline V CDR1 and CDR2: SGHKS, YYEKEE (reference sequence). V gave up 4 bases and J gave up 2 bases; unmatched junction bases: 8. Here the CDR3 DNA reads TGTGCCAGCAGCCGTCGGGGAGCGGGGGGGCAAGAGACCCAGTACTTC. Its translation: CASSRRGAGGQETQYF.

The chain links TRBV5-4 to TRBJ1-1; D call uncertain. Germline lookup yields CDR1 SGHNT and CDR2 YYREEE (reference sequence). Trimming cost V 2 bases and J 3 bases, with 8 bases left between them. The CDR3 covers 13 residues. Written as DNA, the CDR3 is TGTGCCAGCAGCTTTTTCGCGGACACTGAAGCTTTCTTT. Its translation is CASSFFADTEAFF.

V gene TRBV2 combines with J gene TRBJ2-6; D is unclear. Germline V gives CDR1 SNHLY, CDR2 FYNNEI. This CDR3 comprises 18 residues. Trimming removed 5 bases at V and 0 bases at J, with 17 bases between. The CDR3 loop is CASSPTDLTNSGANVLTF. In DNA, the CDR3 is TGTGCCAGCAGTCCAACAGATCTTACCAACTCTGGGGCCAACGTCCTGACTTTC.